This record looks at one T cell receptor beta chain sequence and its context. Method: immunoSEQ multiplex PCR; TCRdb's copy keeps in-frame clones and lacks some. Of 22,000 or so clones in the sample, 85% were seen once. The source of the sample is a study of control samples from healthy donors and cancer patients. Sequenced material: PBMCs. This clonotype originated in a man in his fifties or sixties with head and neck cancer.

CDR3 bases: TGTGCCACCAGCAGAGATAAGGGGGCGGGTGAAAAACTGTTTTTT. Translation gives CATSRDKGAGEKLFF. This sequence joins TRBV15 and TRBJ1-4; 7 bases agree with TRBD1. Unmatched junction bases numbered 5, after V lost 0 bases and J lost 7 bases. The germline V gene has CDR1 LNHNV and CDR2 YYDKDF (reference sequence). The CDR3 has 15 amino acids.